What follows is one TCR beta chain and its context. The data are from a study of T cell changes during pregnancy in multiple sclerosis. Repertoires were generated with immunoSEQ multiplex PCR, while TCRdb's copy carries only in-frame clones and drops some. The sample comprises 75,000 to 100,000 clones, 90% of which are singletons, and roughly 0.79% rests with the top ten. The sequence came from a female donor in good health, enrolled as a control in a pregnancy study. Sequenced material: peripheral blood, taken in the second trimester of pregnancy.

The CDR3 sequence: CSAKPGNIQYF. For the CDR3, the DNA is TGCAGTGCTAAACCGGGGAACATTCAGTACTTC. V gene TRBV20-1 combines with J gene TRBJ2-4; perhaps TRBD2 as D (5 bases). CDR3 length: 11 amino acids. V was trimmed by 4 bases and J by 7 bases, leaving 8 bases between them. Germline loops: CDR1 DFQATT, CDR2 SNEGSKA (reference sequence).